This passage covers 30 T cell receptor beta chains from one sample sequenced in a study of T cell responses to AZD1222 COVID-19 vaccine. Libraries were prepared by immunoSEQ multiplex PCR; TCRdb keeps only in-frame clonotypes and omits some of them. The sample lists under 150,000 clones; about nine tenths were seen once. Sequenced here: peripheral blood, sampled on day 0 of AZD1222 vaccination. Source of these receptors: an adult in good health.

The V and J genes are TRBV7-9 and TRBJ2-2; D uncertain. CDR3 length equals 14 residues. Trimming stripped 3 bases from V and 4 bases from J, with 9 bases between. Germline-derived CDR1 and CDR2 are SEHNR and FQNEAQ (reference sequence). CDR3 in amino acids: CASSLLLGTGELFF. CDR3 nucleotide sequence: TGTGCCAGCAGCTTGTTGCTAGGCACCGGGGAGCTGTTTTTT.

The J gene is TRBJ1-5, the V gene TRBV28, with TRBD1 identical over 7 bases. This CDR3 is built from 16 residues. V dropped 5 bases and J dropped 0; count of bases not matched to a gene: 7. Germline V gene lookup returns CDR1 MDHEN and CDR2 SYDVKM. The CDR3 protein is CASSATGRGSNQPQHF. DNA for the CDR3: TGTGCCAGCAGTGCGACAGGGAGGGGTAGCAATCAGCCCCAGCATTTT.

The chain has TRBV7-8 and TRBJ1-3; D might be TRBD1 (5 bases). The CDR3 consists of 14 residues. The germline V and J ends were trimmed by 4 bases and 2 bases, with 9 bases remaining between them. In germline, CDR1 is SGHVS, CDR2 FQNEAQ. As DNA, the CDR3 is TGTGCCAGCAGCTGGGGGGGGGCTGGAAACACCATATATTTT. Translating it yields CASSWGGAGNTIYF.

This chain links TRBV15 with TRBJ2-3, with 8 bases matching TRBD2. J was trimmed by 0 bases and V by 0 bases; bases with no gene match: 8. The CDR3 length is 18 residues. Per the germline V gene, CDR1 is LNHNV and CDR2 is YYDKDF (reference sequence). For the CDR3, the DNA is TGTGCCACCAGCAGAGATTGGAGCGGGAGCCCCAGCACAGATACGCAGTATTTT. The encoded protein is CATSRDWSGSPSTDTQYF.

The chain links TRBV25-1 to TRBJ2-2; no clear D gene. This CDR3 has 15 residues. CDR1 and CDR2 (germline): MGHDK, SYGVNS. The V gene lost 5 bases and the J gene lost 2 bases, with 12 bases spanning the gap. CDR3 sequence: CASSSPRSNTGELFF. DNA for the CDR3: TGTGCCAGCAGTTCCCCCCGGTCTAACACCGGGGAGCTGTTTTTT. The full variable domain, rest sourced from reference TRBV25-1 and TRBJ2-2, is EADIYQTPRYLVIGTGKKITLECSQTMGHDKMYWYQQDPGMELHLIHYSYGVNSTEKGDLSSESTVSRIRTEHFPLTLESARPSHTSQYLCASSSPRSNTGELFFGEGSRLTVL.

The CDR3 here is CSAQTGGSYGYTF. The CDR3 DNA follows: TGCAGCGCCCAGACAGGGGGCTCCTATGGCTACACCTTC. The chain employs TRBV29-1 and TRBJ1-2; 10 bases map to TRBD1. The length of the CDR3 is 13 residues. The germline gives CDR1 SQVTM, CDR2 ANQGSEA. V lost 7 bases, J lost 4 bases, and 6 bases stayed unmatched.

The CDR3 DNA sequence: TGTGCCAGCAGTTTATCCCTTTATAGCAATCAGCCCCAGCATTTT. Amino acid sequence: CASSLSLYSNQPQHF. The V gene is TRBV27, the J gene TRBJ1-5, with D unresolved. From germline, CDR1 is MNHEY and CDR2 SMNVEV (reference sequence). Trimming took 0 bases from V and 0 from J, leaving 6 bases between them. The CDR3 is 15 residues long.

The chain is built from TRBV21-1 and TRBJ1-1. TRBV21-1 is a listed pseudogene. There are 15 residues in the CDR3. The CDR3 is CASSKGIRVNTEAFF. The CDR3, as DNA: TGTGCCAGCAGCAAAGGGATCCGGGTGAACACTGAAGCTTTCTTT.

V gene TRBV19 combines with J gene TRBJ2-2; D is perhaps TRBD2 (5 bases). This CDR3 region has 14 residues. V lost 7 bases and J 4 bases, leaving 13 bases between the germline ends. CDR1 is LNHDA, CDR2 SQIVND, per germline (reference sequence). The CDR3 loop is CASKDSASTGELFF. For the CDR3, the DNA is TGTGCCAGTAAGGACTCAGCGAGCACCGGGGAGCTGTTTTTT. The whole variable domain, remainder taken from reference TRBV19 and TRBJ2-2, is DGGITQSPKYLFRKEGQNVTLSCEQNLNHDAMYWYRQDPGQGLRLIYYSQIVNDFQKGDIAEGYSVSREKKESFPLTVTSAQKNPTAFYLCASKDSASTGELFFGEGSRLTVL.

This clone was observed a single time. DNA for the CDR3: TGTGCCACCAGCAGGGCAGGGACGAATACTGAAGCTTTCTTT. Its translation: CATSRAGTNTEAFF. The chain uses TRBV15 and TRBJ1-1; possible D gene TRBD1, 5 bases. Germline CDR1 and CDR2: LNHNV and YYDKDF (reference sequence). Trimming took off 3 bases at V and 5 bases at J, with 13 bases between the two ends. This CDR3 is 14 amino acids long.

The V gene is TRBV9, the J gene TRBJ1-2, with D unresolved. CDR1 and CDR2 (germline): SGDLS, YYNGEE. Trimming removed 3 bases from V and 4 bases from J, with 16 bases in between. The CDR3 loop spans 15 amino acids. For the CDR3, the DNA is TGTGCCAGCAGCGGCAACGTTGCAGCGGGCTATGGCTACACCTTC. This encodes CASSGNVAAGYGYTF.

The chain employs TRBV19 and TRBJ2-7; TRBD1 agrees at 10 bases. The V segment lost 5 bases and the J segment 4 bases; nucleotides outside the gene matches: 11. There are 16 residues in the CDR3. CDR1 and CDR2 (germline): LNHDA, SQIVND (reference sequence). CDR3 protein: CASSRGGTGVFYEQYF. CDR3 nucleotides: TGTGCCAGTAGTCGAGGGGGGACAGGGGTCTTTTACGAGCAGTACTTC.

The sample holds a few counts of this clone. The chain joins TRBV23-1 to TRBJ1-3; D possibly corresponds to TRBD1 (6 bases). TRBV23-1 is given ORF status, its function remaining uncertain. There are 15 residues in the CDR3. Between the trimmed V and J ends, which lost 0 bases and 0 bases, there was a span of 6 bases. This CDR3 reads CASSQSQGSGNTIYF. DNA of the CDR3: TGCGCCAGCAGTCAATCACAGGGCTCTGGAAACACCATATATTTT.

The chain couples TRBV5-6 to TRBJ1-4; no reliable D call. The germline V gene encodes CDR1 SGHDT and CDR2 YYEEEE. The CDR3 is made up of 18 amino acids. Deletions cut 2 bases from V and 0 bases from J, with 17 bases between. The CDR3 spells CASSLASGHMATNEKLFF. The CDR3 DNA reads TGTGCCAGCAGCTTAGCGTCAGGTCACATGGCAACTAATGAAAAACTGTTTTTT.

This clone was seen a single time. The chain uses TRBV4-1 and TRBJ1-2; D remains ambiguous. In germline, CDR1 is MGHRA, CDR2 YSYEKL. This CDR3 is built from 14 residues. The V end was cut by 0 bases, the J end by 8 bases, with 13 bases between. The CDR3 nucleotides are TGCGCCAGCAGCCAAGATCGAACAGCCCAGGGCTACACCTTC. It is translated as CASSQDRTAQGYTF.

The CDR3 DNA reads TGTGCCAGCAGCAGTTACGCCCGGGGGGCAGATACGCAGTATTTT. Protein: CASSSYARGADTQYF. The rearrangement uses TRBV28 and TRBJ2-3; 7 positions match TRBD2. V was pared by 6 bases and J by 4 bases, with 10 bases of the junction left unmatched. Germline assignment: CDR1 MDHEN and CDR2 SYDVKM. The CDR3 consists of 15 residues.

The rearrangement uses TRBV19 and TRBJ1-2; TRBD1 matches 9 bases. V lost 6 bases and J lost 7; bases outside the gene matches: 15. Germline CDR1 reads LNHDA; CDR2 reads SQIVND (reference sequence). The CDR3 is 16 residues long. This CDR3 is CASSRSGTGFRSGYTF. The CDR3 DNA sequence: TGTGCCAGTAGCCGCTCCGGGACAGGGTTTAGGAGTGGCTACACCTTC.

The CDR3 sequence is CASRSREQGEKLFF. The CDR3 bases are TGCGCCAGCAGGTCCCGGGAACAAGGTGAAAAACTGTTTTTT. V and J are TRBV5-1 and TRBJ1-4; D is unclear. There are 14 residues in the CDR3. Germline CDR1 is SGHRS and CDR2 is YFSETQ. With 5 bases removed from V and 7 bases from J, the gap between germline ends came to 15 bases.

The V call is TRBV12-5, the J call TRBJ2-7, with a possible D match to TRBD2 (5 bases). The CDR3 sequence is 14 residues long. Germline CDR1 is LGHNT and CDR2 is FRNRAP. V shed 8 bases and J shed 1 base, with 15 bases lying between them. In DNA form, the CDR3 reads TGTGCTAGTCGGTTCAGGAGGTTTTCCTACGAGCAGTACTTC. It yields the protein CASRFRRFSYEQYF.

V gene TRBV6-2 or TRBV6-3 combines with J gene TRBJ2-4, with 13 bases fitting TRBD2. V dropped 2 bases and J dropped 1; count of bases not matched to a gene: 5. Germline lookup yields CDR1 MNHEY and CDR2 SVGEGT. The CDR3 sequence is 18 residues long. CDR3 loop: CASSYGGLAGAAKNIQYF. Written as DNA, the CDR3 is TGTGCCAGCAGTTACGGTGGACTAGCGGGAGCGGCCAAAAACATTCAGTACTTC.

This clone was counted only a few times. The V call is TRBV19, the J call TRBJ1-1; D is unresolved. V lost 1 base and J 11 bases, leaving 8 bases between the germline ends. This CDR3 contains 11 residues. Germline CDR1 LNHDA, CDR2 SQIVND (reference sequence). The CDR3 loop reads CASSIAGLAFF. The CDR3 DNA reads TGTGCCAGTAGTATAGCGGGTCTCGCTTTCTTT.

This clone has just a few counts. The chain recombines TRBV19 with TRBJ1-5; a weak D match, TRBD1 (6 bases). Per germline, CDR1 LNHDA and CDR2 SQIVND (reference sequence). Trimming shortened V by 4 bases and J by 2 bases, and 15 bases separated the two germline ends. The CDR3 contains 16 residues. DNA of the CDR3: TGTGCCAGTAGTACAACAACAGGGTATGGCAATCAGCCCCAGCATTTT. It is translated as CASSTTTGYGNQPQHF.

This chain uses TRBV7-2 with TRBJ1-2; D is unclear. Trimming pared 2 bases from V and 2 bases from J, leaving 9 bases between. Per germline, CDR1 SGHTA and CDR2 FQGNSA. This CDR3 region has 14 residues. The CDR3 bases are TGTGCCAGCAGCTTATCCCGGTTAAACTATGGCTACACCTTC. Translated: CASSLSRLNYGYTF.

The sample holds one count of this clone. The CDR3 sequence: CASRTGQGSNTEAFF. CDR3 nucleotides: TGTGCCAGCAGGACGGGACAGGGGTCCAACACTGAAGCTTTCTTT. The chain recombines TRBV3-1 (or the pseudogene TRBV3-2) with TRBJ1-1; 10 nucleotides agree with TRBD1. The J segment lost 2 bases and the V segment lost 6 bases, leaving 6 bases of the junction unmatched. The CDR3 runs to 15 residues. Looked up from germline, CDR1 is LGHDT and CDR2 is YNNKEL (reference sequence).

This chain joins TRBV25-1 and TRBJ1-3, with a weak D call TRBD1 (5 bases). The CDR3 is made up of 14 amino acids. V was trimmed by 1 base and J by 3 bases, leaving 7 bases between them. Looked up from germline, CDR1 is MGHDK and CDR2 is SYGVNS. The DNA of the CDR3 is TGTGCCAGCAGTGAATCCGGGGGTGGAAACACCATATATTTT. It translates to CASSESGGGNTIYF.

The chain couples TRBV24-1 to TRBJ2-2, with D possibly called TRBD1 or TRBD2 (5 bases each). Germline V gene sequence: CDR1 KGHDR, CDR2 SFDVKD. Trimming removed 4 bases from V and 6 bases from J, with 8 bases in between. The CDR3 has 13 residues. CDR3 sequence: CATSEVGAGELFF. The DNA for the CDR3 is TGTGCCACCAGTGAGGTGGGGGCCGGGGAGCTGTTTTTT.

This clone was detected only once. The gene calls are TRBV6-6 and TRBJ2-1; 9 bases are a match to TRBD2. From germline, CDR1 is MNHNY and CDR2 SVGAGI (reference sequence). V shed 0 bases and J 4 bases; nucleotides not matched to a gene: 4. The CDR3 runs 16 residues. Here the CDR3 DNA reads TGTGCCAGCAGTTACTCGAGTCTAGCGGGGTACAATGAGCAGTTCTTC. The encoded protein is CASSYSSLAGYNEQFF.

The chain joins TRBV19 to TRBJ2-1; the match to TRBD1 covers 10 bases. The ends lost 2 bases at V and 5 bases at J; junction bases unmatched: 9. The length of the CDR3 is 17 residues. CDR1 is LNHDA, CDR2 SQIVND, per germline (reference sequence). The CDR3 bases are TGTGCCAGTAGTATAATGTTTGGACAGGGGGGGGACAATGAGCAGTTCTTC. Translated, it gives CASSIMFGQGGDNEQFF.

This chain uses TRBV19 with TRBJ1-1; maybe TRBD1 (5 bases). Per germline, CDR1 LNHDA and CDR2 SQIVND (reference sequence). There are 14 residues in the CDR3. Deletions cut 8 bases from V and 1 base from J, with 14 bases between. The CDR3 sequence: CASQLGQANTEAFF. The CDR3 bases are TGTGCCAGTCAGCTGGGGCAGGCGAACACTGAAGCTTTCTTT.

As DNA, the CDR3 is TGTGCCAGCAGCCCGGGACTAGCGGGAGTCGAGCAGTACTTC. It is translated as CASSPGLAGVEQYF. The chain joins TRBV11-2 to TRBJ2-7; 14 bases are shared with TRBD2. The germline gives CDR1 SGHAT, CDR2 FQNNGV. CDR3 length equals 14 residues. The J segment lost 6 bases and the V segment lost 5 bases, leaving 3 bases of the junction unmatched.